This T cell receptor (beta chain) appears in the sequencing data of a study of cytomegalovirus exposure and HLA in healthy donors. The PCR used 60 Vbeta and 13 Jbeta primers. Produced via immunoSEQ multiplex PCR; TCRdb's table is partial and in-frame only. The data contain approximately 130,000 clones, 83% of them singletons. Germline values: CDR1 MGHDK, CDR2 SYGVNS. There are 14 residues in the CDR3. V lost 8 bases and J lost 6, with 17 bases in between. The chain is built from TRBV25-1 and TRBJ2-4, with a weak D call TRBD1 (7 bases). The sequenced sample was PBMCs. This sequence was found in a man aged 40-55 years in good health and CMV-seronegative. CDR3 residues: CASGPGGSGNIQYF. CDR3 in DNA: TGTGCCAGCGGACCAGGGGGGAGTGGAAACATTCAGTACTTC.